This TCR beta chain was captured in a study of shared clonotypes between healthy human individuals. Assay used: immunoSEQ multiplex PCR; TCRdb lists only in-frame clones, some missing. The repertoire holds 2,500,000 or so clones, with more than 90% as singletons. Study observations and caveats: A small donor pool kept down the genetic and exposure-history diversity that was represented.

The CDR3 consists of 14 residues. Germline-derived CDR1 and CDR2 are SGHTA and FQGNSA. The V end lost 5 bases, the J end lost 3 bases, and 10 bases lay between the germline ends. Comments on this clone: Its target is not known.

Specimen: naive CD4+ T cells sorted from blood. Subset in this sample: CD45RA+ positively selected. The origin of this receptor is a young man in good health. The rearrangement uses TRBV7-2 and TRBJ1-4, with D uncertain. The CDR3 bases are TGTGCCAGCAGCCGGGGTGGGGCTAATGAAAAACTGTTTTTT. Translated, it gives CASSRGGANEKLFF. Full variable domain (outside the CDR3, taken from reference TRBV7-2 and TRBJ1-4): GAGVSQSPSNKVTEKGKDVELRCDPISGHTALYWYRQSLGQGLEFLIYFQGNSAPDKSGLPSDRFSAERTGGSVSTLTIQRTQQEDSAVYLCASSRGGANEKLFFGSGTQLSVL.